This T cell receptor (beta chain) was identified in a study of blood T cells in healthy people across ages. Using a J-beta primer mix together with a sample-barcoded 5' primer, a second PCR was run for roughly 6 to 12 cycles. Every single cDNA molecule received a tag from a template-switch adaptor with 12 random nucleotides. TCRdb used MiXCR to reprocess the 5' RACE reads, holding one entry per CDR3 protein. The table includes 650,000 to 1,000,000 distinct CDR3 sequences, under 40% detected once. Per germline, CDR1 MDHEN and CDR2 SYDVKM. V was pared by 3 bases and J by 5 bases, with 5 bases between. The CDR3 consists of 12 residues.

The chain employs TRBV28 and TRBJ1-5; no firm D call. The sequenced sample consisted of blood. The clonotype comes from a man between 18 and 35 years old in good health. CDR3 sequence (DNA): TGTGCCAGCAGTTTTAACGATCAGCCCCAGCATTTT. This translates into CASSFNDQPQHF.